Presented here are 24 T cell receptor beta chains from one specimen sequenced in a study of T cell responses to AZD1222 COVID-19 vaccine. Repertoires were generated with immunoSEQ multiplex PCR, while TCRdb's copy carries only in-frame clones and drops some. The sample yields roughly 120,000 clones, just over 85% seen once. The sample was peripheral blood, taken on day 0 of MenACWY control vaccination. The source of these receptors is an adult in good health.

This sequence joins TRBV2 and TRBJ1-1, with TRBD1 matching over 10 bases. The CDR3 is 14 amino acids. V trimming: 5 bases; J trimming: 3 bases; junction bases outside the gene matches: 3. In germline, CDR1 is SNHLY, CDR2 FYNNEI. CDR3 nucleotide sequence: TGTGCCAGCAGTAGACAGGGGGCGGACACTGAAGCTTTCTTT. Encoded protein: CASSRQGADTEAFF.

The chain carries TRBV13 and TRBJ1-2, with 9 bases aligning to TRBD1. V lost 5 bases to trimming and J lost 2 bases; unmatched junction nucleotides: 9. From germline, CDR1 is PRHDT and CDR2 FYEKMQ (reference sequence). The CDR3 runs 16 residues. The CDR3 coding sequence is TGTGCCAGCAGCAGCCGGTCGACAGGGGGAAACTATGGCTACACCTTC. Protein: CASSSRSTGGNYGYTF.

The CDR3 here is CASSLTTGNTIYF. CDR3 sequence (DNA): TGTGCCAGCAGTTTAACCACAGGAAACACCATATATTTT. The chain uses TRBV12-3 or TRBV12-4 and TRBJ1-3; D unclear. The CDR3 contains 13 residues. With 2 bases removed from V and 4 bases from J, the gap between germline ends came to 6 bases.

This clone has more than one count but fewer than ten. The J gene is TRBJ1-3, the V gene TRBV11-2; 10 bases fit TRBD1. CDR1 is SGHAT and CDR2 is FQNNGV in the germline V gene. J gave up 4 bases and V 6 bases, and 6 bases lay outside the gene matches. This CDR3 is built from 15 residues. CDR3 region: CASRRTGGSGNTIYF. In nucleotides, the CDR3 is TGTGCCAGCAGAAGGACAGGGGGAAGCGGAAACACCATATATTTT. Looking up the rest from reference TRBV11-2 and TRBJ1-3 gives the full variable domain: EAGVAQSPRYKIIEKRQSVAFWCNPISGHATLYWYQQILGQGPKLLIQFQNNGVVDDSQLPKDRFSAERLKGVDSTLKIQPAKLEDSAVYLCASRRTGGSGNTIYFGEGSWLTVV.

This chain joins TRBV28 and TRBJ2-7, with D possibly matching TRBD2 (5 bases). The CDR3 length is 14 residues. The germline V and J ends were trimmed by 7 bases and 2 bases, with 15 bases remaining between them. The germline CDR1 and CDR2 sequences are MDHEN and SYDVKM. The CDR3 DNA reads TGTGCCAGCACCTTCGCGGGCCCCCCCTACGAGCAGTACTTC. As protein: CASTFAGPPYEQYF. Using reference TRBV28 and TRBJ2-7 for the parts outside the CDR3, the full variable domain is DVKVTQSSRYLVKRTGEKVFLECVQDMDHENMFWYRQDPGLGLRLIYFSYDVKMKEKGDIPEGYSVSREKKERFSLILESASTNQTSMYLCASTFAGPPYEQYFGPGTRLTVT.

J is TRBJ2-1 and V is TRBV30; D gene unclear. The germline V and J ends were trimmed by 5 bases and 3 bases, with 8 bases remaining between them. The CDR3 is 12 residues long. Germline CDR1 GTSNPN, CDR2 SVGIG (reference sequence). CDR3 DNA sequence: TGTGCCTGGGGGTTCTTCTACAATGAGCAGTTCTTC. It specifies CAWGFFYNEQFF.

The chain carries TRBV5-4 and TRBJ1-6, with 10 bases fitting TRBD1. Trimming took 5 bases from V and 11 from J; bases not matched to a gene: 7. This CDR3 has 14 amino acids. Germline-derived CDR1 and CDR2 are SGHNT and YYREEE (reference sequence). CDR3 DNA: TGTGCCAGCAGAAGGACAGGGGGTTCGGCACCCCTCCACTTT. Residues: CASRRTGGSAPLHF.

The CDR3 here is CASSARLAGAYEQYF. CDR3 sequence (DNA): TGTGCCAGCAGCGCCCGACTAGCGGGGGCCTACGAGCAGTACTTC. J is TRBJ2-7 and V is TRBV4-2, with TRBD2 matching over 12 bases. The CDR3 covers 15 residues. Germline values: CDR1 LGHNA, CDR2 YNFKEQ. After removal of 5 bases from V and 2 bases from J, the junction contained 4 bases not matched to a gene.

For the CDR3, the DNA is TGTGCCAGCAGCCGACAGGGGAACACCGGGGAGCTGTTTTTT. This encodes CASSRQGNTGELFF. The chain uses TRBV11-3 and TRBJ2-2, with TRBD1 identical over 7 bases. CDR1 is SGHNT and CDR2 is YENEEA in the germline V gene. The CDR3 has 14 amino acids. With V trimmed by 5 bases and J by 1 base, 1 base remained unmatched.

The rearrangement links TRBV19 to TRBJ1-1; 9 bases line up with TRBD1. This CDR3 is 14 amino acids long. CDR1 is LNHDA, CDR2 SQIVND, per germline (reference sequence). J was trimmed by 6 bases and V by 1 base; bases with no gene match: 3. CDR3 DNA: TGTGCCAGTAGTATAGGTTGGACAGGGGCTGAAGCTTTCTTT. Translation gives CASSIGWTGAEAFF. The whole variable domain, filled in from reference TRBV19 and TRBJ1-1, reads DGGITQSPKYLFRKEGQNVTLSCEQNLNHDAMYWYRQDPGQGLRLIYYSQIVNDFQKGDIAEGYSVSREKKESFPLTVTSAQKNPTAFYLCASSIGWTGAEAFFGQGTRLTVV.

This sequence joins TRBV27 and TRBJ2-3, with 15 bases aligning to TRBD2. In germline, CDR1 is MNHEY, CDR2 SMNVEV (reference sequence). The CDR3 is 16 amino acids. Trimming cost V 5 bases and J 8 bases; bases outside gene matches: 8. The CDR3 nucleotides are TGTGCCAGCAGTGGAGGACTAGCGGGAGGGCCGGGTACGCAGTATTTT. Its translation is CASSGGLAGGPGTQYF.

This chain connects TRBV11-2 to TRBJ2-2; no definite D call. The CDR3 runs 12 residues. V was trimmed by 1 base and J by 6 bases, leaving 3 bases between them. From germline, CDR1 is SGHAT and CDR2 FQNNGV. The CDR3 DNA reads as TGTGCCAGCAGCTTAGCGTCCGGGGAGCTGTTTTTT. Protein: CASSLASGELFF.

The gene calls are TRBV6-4 and TRBJ2-5; TRBD2 aligns across 14 bases. J gave up 0 bases and V 4 bases, and 7 bases lay outside the gene matches. Per germline, CDR1 MRHNA and CDR2 SNTAGT. The CDR3 length is 18 residues. The CDR3 sequence is CASSARGLAGGHQETQYF. The CDR3 DNA reads as TGTGCCAGCAGTGCCAGAGGACTAGCGGGAGGCCACCAAGAGACCCAGTACTTC.

The chain combines TRBV5-4 with TRBJ2-1; 8 nucleotides align to TRBD2. Germline assignment: CDR1 SGHNT and CDR2 YYREEE (reference sequence). V lost 0 bases to trimming and J lost 5 bases; unmatched junction nucleotides: 1. The CDR3 runs to 14 residues. For the CDR3, the DNA is TGTGCCAGCAGCTTGGAACTAGCGGACAATGAGCAGTTCTTC. Translating gives CASSLELADNEQFF. The full variable domain, with the rest looked up from reference TRBV5-4 and TRBJ2-1, is ETGVTQSPTHLIKTRGQQVTLRCSSQSGHNTVSWYQQALGQGPQFIFQYYREEENGRGNFPPRFSGLQFPNYSSELNVNALELDDSALYLCASSLELADNEQFFGPGTRLTVL.

The gene calls are TRBV19 and TRBJ2-3; weak D call: TRBD2 (6 bases). The CDR3 spans 15 residues. Germline CDR1 LNHDA, CDR2 SQIVND (reference sequence). With 5 bases removed from V and 1 base from J, the gap between germline ends came to 13 bases. CDR3 nucleotide sequence: TGTGCCAGTAGTGTCACTGCTAGCGGCACAGATACGCAGTATTTT. It specifies CASSVTASGTDTQYF.

The chain couples TRBV5-1 to TRBJ2-1; 10 bases agree with TRBD1. Germline lookup yields CDR1 SGHRS and CDR2 YFSETQ. J was trimmed by 10 bases and V by 5 bases; bases with no gene match: 6. The CDR3 extends over 13 amino acids. The CDR3, as DNA: TGCGCCAGCAGGCGGGACAGGGGTGAGGAGCAGTTCTTC. This sequence encodes CASRRDRGEEQFF.

The gene calls are TRBV5-1 and TRBJ2-2; D is unclear. Trimming removed 0 bases at V and 6 bases at J, with 9 bases between. The CDR3 extends over 14 amino acids. CDR1 is SGHRS, CDR2 YFSETQ, per germline. CDR3 in amino acids: CASSLDGFPGELFF. The CDR3 DNA reads as TGCGCCAGCAGCTTGGACGGGTTCCCCGGGGAGCTGTTTTTT.

The sample holds one count of this clone. The J gene is TRBJ1-2, the V gene TRBV18, with 9 bases lining up with TRBD1. Germline V gene sequence: CDR1 KGHSH, CDR2 LQKENI. Trimming at V came to 4 bases and at J to 7 bases, leaving 7 bases not matched to a gene. This CDR3 region has 14 residues. CDR3 in amino acids: CASSLGQGKAGYTF. The CDR3, as DNA: TGTGCCAGCTCACTCGGACAGGGGAAGGCTGGCTACACCTTC. Full variable domain (outside the CDR3, taken from reference TRBV18 and TRBJ1-2): NAGVMQNPRHLVRRRGQEARLRCSPMKGHSHVYWYRQLPEEGLKFMVYLQKENIIDESGMPKERFSAEFPKEGPSILRIQQVVRGDSAAYFCASSLGQGKAGYTFGSGTRLTVV.

The CDR3 nucleotides are TGTGCCAGCAGTCCCGGGACGTCTTACGAGCAGTACTTC. It specifies CASSPGTSYEQYF. This chain connects TRBV2 to TRBJ2-7; D possibly matches TRBD1 or TRBD2 (5 bases each). The length of the CDR3 is 13 residues. Between the trimmed V and J ends, which lost 5 bases and 4 bases, there was a span of 12 bases. In germline, CDR1 is SNHLY, CDR2 FYNNEI.

This clone is a singleton in its sample. The V gene is TRBV4-2, the J gene TRBJ1-1; a weak D match, TRBD1 (6 bases). CDR1 is LGHNA and CDR2 is YNFKEQ in the germline V gene. The CDR3 length is 12 residues. Trimming stripped 1 base from V and 7 bases from J, with 7 bases between. CDR3 sequence (DNA): TGTGCCAGCAGCCAAGTGACAGGTGAAGCTTTCTTT. Protein sequence: CASSQVTGEAFF.

V and J are TRBV5-4 and TRBJ1-2; 9 bases line up with TRBD1. CDR1 and CDR2 (germline): SGHNT, YYREEE (reference sequence). This CDR3 contains 14 residues. Trimming cost V 3 bases and J 4 bases; bases outside gene matches: 4. CDR3 sequence reads: CASSYRQGGYGYTF. Here the CDR3 DNA reads TGTGCCAGCAGCTACCGACAGGGGGGCTATGGCTACACCTTC.

The chain uses TRBV24-1 and TRBJ2-2, with D perhaps being TRBD1 or TRBD2 (5 bases each). Germline-derived CDR1 and CDR2 are KGHDR and SFDVKD. This CDR3 contains 14 residues. Trimming removed 4 bases from V and 9 bases from J, with 14 bases in between. CDR3 amino acids: CATSEAGGKRELFF. The CDR3 DNA sequence: TGTGCCACCAGTGAGGCTGGGGGTAAGCGGGAGCTGTTTTTT.

The V gene is TRBV28, the J gene TRBJ1-2, with D possibly TRBD1 on 6 matching bases. CDR3 size: 11 residues. Germline-derived CDR1 and CDR2 are MDHEN and SYDVKM. Trimming stripped 8 bases from V and 12 bases from J, with 16 bases between. DNA for the CDR3: TGTGCCAGCGCACAGGGTATTGGTCACACCTTC. It specifies CASAQGIGHTF.

The chain carries TRBV5-1 and TRBJ2-5, with D hard to call. The V and J ends lost 0 bases and 5 bases respectively, with 8 bases between them. Per the germline V gene, CDR1 is SGHRS and CDR2 is YFSETQ. CDR3 length: 13 amino acids. CDR3 sequence: CASSLVPSETQYF. Here the CDR3 DNA reads TGCGCCAGCAGCTTGGTACCATCCGAGACCCAGTACTTC.